This T cell receptor beta chain was recovered during a study of PD-1 blockade in classical Hodgkin lymphoma. Time point meaning: cycle 4 day 1 (C4D1), after more than five weeks of nivolumab. Relapse after autologous stem cell transplantation occurred in every patient, and brentuximab vedotin exposure varied. Profiled with immunoSEQ multiplex PCR; TCRdb holds only in-frame clones, not every one. The table records approximately 30,000 clones, over 60% of them present only once. V was trimmed by 4 bases and J by 6 bases, leaving 22 bases between them. This CDR3 is 16 amino acids long. CDR1 is SGHTA, CDR2 FQGNSA, per germline.

The material was peripheral blood mononuclear cells (PBMCs), obtained before the fourth cycle of nivolumab. The chain recombines TRBV7-2 with TRBJ2-7; D possibly corresponds to TRBD2 (6 bases). The TCR sequence derives from a human donor with classical Hodgkin lymphoma. CDR3 sequence reads: CASSSMLATLQSEQYF. CDR3 DNA: TGTGCCAGCAGCTCCATGCTAGCGACCCTACAGTCCGAGCAGTACTTC.